A single sample is the source of the 25 T cell receptor beta chains below, sequenced in a study of blood T cell repertoires in COVID-19. TCRdb's copy holds only in-frame clones and misses some; the assay was immunoSEQ multiplex PCR. Seen here are 100,000 to 150,000 clones, 80% to 85% observed once, and the top ten hold around 12%. Sample: peripheral blood. The receptors originated from a woman in her twenties or thirties who had recovered from COVID-19.

In its sample, this clone was seen a few times. The chain combines TRBV11-2 with TRBJ1-2; TRBD1 matches 7 bases. The CDR3 loop spans 12 amino acids. Germline CDR1 SGHAT, CDR2 FQNNGV. The V segment lost 2 bases and the J segment 6 bases; nucleotides outside the gene matches: 0. As DNA, the CDR3 is TGTGCCAGCAGCTTACAGGGGGATGGCTACACCTTC. Encoded protein: CASSLQGDGYTF.

The V call is TRBV9, the J call TRBJ1-3, with TRBD1 matching over 9 bases. V shed 3 bases and J 0 bases; nucleotides not matched to a gene: 10. Germline V gives CDR1 SGDLS, CDR2 YYNGEE. This CDR3 has 18 residues. The CDR3 sequence is CASSGHRGRIYSGNTIYF. The CDR3 DNA follows: TGTGCCAGCAGCGGGCACAGGGGGCGCATCTACTCTGGAAACACCATATATTTT.

In its sample, this clone was seen once. The chain has TRBV24-1 and TRBJ1-2, with 8 bases identical to TRBD1. The germline V gene has CDR1 KGHDR and CDR2 SFDVKD. This CDR3 contains 14 residues. V was pared by 4 bases and J by 7 bases, with 7 bases of the junction left unmatched. Here the CDR3 DNA reads TGTGCCACCAGTGAAGGACAGGGATCGGGTGGCTACACCTTC. As protein: CATSEGQGSGGYTF.

The chain is built from TRBV27 and TRBJ1-2; 9 bases align to TRBD1. The V segment lost 3 bases and the J segment 8 bases; nucleotides outside the gene matches: 4. This CDR3 spans 13 amino acids. Germline values: CDR1 MNHEY, CDR2 SMNVEV (reference sequence). CDR3 loop: CASSFRDRDGYTF. CDR3 coding DNA: TGTGCCAGCAGTTTCCGGGACAGGGACGGCTACACCTTC.

The J gene is TRBJ2-2, the V gene TRBV7-9; D may be TRBD1 (5 bases). V lost 3 bases and J lost 4, with 9 bases in between. Germline V CDR1 and CDR2: SEHNR, FQNEAQ (reference sequence). The CDR3 sequence is 14 residues long. The CDR3 protein is CASSFQGTTGELFF. The CDR3 nucleotides read TGTGCCAGCAGCTTCCAGGGCACCACCGGGGAGCTGTTTTTT.

V gene TRBV27 combines with J gene TRBJ1-6; 7 positions match TRBD1. Germline trimming cut 5 bases from V and 7 bases from J; bases unmatched to any gene: 8. Germline V gives CDR1 MNHEY, CDR2 SMNVEV (reference sequence). This CDR3 comprises 15 residues. CDR3 residues: CASSPGQERNSPLHF. The CDR3 coding sequence is TGTGCCAGCAGTCCCGGACAGGAGCGGAATTCACCCCTCCACTTT.

The chain uses TRBV11-2 and TRBJ2-5, with TRBD2 matching over 10 bases. CDR1 SGHAT and CDR2 FQNNGV come from the germline V gene. The V and J ends lost 1 base and 2 bases, in that order; junction bases with no gene match: 7. The CDR3 consists of 17 residues. The CDR3 region has the DNA TGTGCCAGCAGCTTAGGGTCACTAGCGGGGAAACAAGAGACCCAGTACTTC. Translating gives CASSLGSLAGKQETQYF.

The chain joins TRBV27 to TRBJ1-1, with a weak D call TRBD1 (6 bases). In germline, CDR1 is MNHEY, CDR2 SMNVEV (reference sequence). The CDR3 covers 15 residues. Between the trimmed V and J ends, which lost 2 bases and 6 bases, there was a span of 16 bases. Written as DNA, the CDR3 is TGTGCCAGCAGTTTAACAGGCACAGGGTACGCTGAAGCTTTCTTT. As protein: CASSLTGTGYAEAFF.

The chain carries TRBV21-1 and TRBJ1-2. TRBV21-1 is a pseudogene segment. The CDR3 length is 14 residues. CDR3 protein: CASPFWARSGGYTF. As DNA, the CDR3 is TGTGCCAGCCCTTTTTGGGCCCGGTCGGGAGGCTACACCTTC.

The chain recombines TRBV24-1 with TRBJ2-3, with D possibly being TRBD2 (6 bases). Germline CDR1 KGHDR, CDR2 SFDVKD. V gave up 2 bases and J gave up 0 bases, with 17 bases separating them. The CDR3 is 18 residues long. The CDR3 is CATSDSTWDGTSTDTQYF. CDR3 sequence (DNA): TGTGCCACCAGTGATTCAACATGGGACGGGACTAGCACAGATACGCAGTATTTT.

The V and J genes are TRBV7-9 and TRBJ1-1, with D maybe TRBD1 (5 bases). Between the trimmed V and J ends, which lost 5 bases and 1 base, there was a span of 14 bases. Germline V gene data show CDR1 as SEHNR and CDR2 as FQNEAQ (reference sequence). The CDR3 is made up of 15 amino acids. CDR3 DNA sequence: TGTGCCAGCAGCCCACCATCCGACAGGAACACTGAAGCTTTCTTT. This translates into CASSPPSDRNTEAFF.

This chain joins TRBV6-5 and TRBJ1-2; TRBD1 matches at 9 bases. This CDR3 has 16 amino acids. Germline loops: CDR1 MNHEY, CDR2 SVGAGI. J was trimmed by 1 base and V by 0 bases; bases with no gene match: 3. The CDR3 is CASSYSVGQGNYGYTF. The CDR3 DNA is TGTGCCAGCAGTTACTCTGTGGGACAGGGTAACTATGGCTACACCTTC.

V gene TRBV3-1 (or the pseudogene TRBV3-2) combines with J gene TRBJ1-3; TRBD1 agrees at 7 bases. The CDR3 consists of 17 residues. Unmatched junction bases numbered 7, after V lost 2 bases and J lost 0 bases. Germline-derived CDR1 and CDR2 are LGHDT and YNNKEL (reference sequence). The CDR3 sequence is CASSQNDRALSGNTIYF. The CDR3 DNA follows: TGTGCCAGCAGCCAAAATGACAGGGCCCTCTCTGGAAACACCATATATTTT.

The chain employs TRBV18 and TRBJ2-2; TRBD1 matches at 9 bases. CDR3 size: 16 residues. Germline V gene lookup returns CDR1 KGHSH and CDR2 LQKENI. Trimming at V came to 2 bases and at J to 1 base, leaving 2 bases not matched to a gene. The DNA of the CDR3 is TGTGCCAGCTCACCAGCGGGACAGGGGAACACCGGGGAGCTGTTTTTT. The encoded protein is CASSPAGQGNTGELFF.

The table lists this clone with a few counts. The V gene is TRBV3-1 (or the pseudogene TRBV3-2), the J gene TRBJ2-1; TRBD2 matches 11 bases. V lost 4 bases, J lost 7 bases, and 12 bases stayed unmatched. Germline V CDR1 and CDR2: LGHDT, YNNKEL (reference sequence). The CDR3 is 17 residues long. CDR3 in amino acids: CASSPPKTSGRGNEQFF. CDR3 sequence (DNA): TGTGCCAGCAGCCCCCCAAAAACTAGCGGGAGAGGTAATGAGCAGTTCTTC.

This chain connects TRBV29-1 to TRBJ2-6, with 7 bases aligning to TRBD1. V lost 6 bases, J lost 0 bases, and 8 bases stayed unmatched. The CDR3 sequence is 16 residues long. CDR1 is SQVTM and CDR2 is ANQGSEA in the germline V gene. The CDR3 bases are TGCAGCGTGATAAACCGGGACAGCTCTGGGGCCAACGTCCTGACTTTC. As protein: CSVINRDSSGANVLTF.

The chain has TRBV11-3 and TRBJ2-7, with 7 nucleotides matching TRBD1. This CDR3 is built from 14 residues. Germline assignment: CDR1 SGHNT and CDR2 YENEEA. Trimming cost V 5 bases and J 1 base; bases outside gene matches: 5. CDR3 amino acids: CASSRKGQSYEQYF. The CDR3 DNA reads TGTGCCAGCAGCAGAAAGGGACAGTCCTACGAGCAGTACTTC.

V is TRBV4-1 and J is TRBJ2-1; TRBD2 matches 11 bases. This CDR3 has 17 residues. Germline CDR1 is MGHRA and CDR2 is YSYEKL. J lost 4 bases, V lost 3 bases, and 8 bases had no gene match. Written as DNA, the CDR3 is TGCGCCAGCAGCCAGGGGACTAGCGGAGGGATGTACAATGAGCAGTTCTTC. It translates to CASSQGTSGGMYNEQFF.

J is TRBJ2-1 and V is TRBV29-1; TRBD2 might be the D (6 bases). The V and J ends lost 0 bases and 4 bases respectively, with 16 bases between them. CDR3 length: 16 amino acids. Germline CDR1 is SQVTM and CDR2 is ANQGSEA. The CDR3 protein is CSVEDGVAEKYNEQFF. Written as DNA, the CDR3 is TGCAGCGTTGAAGATGGGGTAGCGGAAAAGTACAATGAGCAGTTCTTC.

This rearrangement joins TRBV7-3 to TRBJ1-2, with D possibly TRBD1 on 5 matching bases. Looked up from germline, CDR1 is SGHTA and CDR2 is FQGTGA. This CDR3 contains 18 residues. The V and J ends lost 5 bases and 0 bases respectively, with 22 bases between them. For the CDR3, the DNA is TGTGCCAGCAGCCAAAGGGGCAGGCGATCAGGAGCTAACTATGGCTACACCTTC. Protein product: CASSQRGRRSGANYGYTF.

This clone showed up just a few times. This CDR3 reads CASSPQTGGYDGYTF. In DNA, the CDR3 is TGTGCCAGCAGCCCGCAGACAGGGGGCTATGATGGCTACACCTTC. The chain employs TRBV11-2 and TRBJ1-2; 10 bases match TRBD1. Per the germline V gene, CDR1 is SGHAT and CDR2 is FQNNGV. This CDR3 is built from 15 residues. V dropped 5 bases and J dropped 6; count of bases not matched to a gene: 9.

The chain uses TRBV6-5 and TRBJ1-6; 8 bases map to TRBD1. Trimming at V came to 2 bases and at J to 8 bases, leaving 5 bases not matched to a gene. There are 15 residues in the CDR3. The germline V gene has CDR1 MNHEY and CDR2 SVGAGI. Here the CDR3 reads CASSYGQGADSPLHF. CDR3 nucleotide sequence: TGTGCCAGCAGTTACGGTCAGGGGGCAGATTCACCCCTCCACTTT.

V and J are TRBV11-3 and TRBJ1-1; 12 bases align to TRBD1. The germline gives CDR1 SGHNT, CDR2 YENEEA. This CDR3 comprises 18 residues. The trim removed 7 bases at V and 4 bases at J, leaving 16 bases unmatched. CDR3 sequence (DNA): TGTGCCAGCACCAGTTACCGGGGACAGGGGGCCTCAGGCACTGAAGCTTTCTTT. Encoded protein: CASTSYRGQGASGTEAFF.

The gene calls are TRBV6-5 and TRBJ1-1; D might be TRBD1 (6 bases). Trimming stripped 2 bases from V and 3 bases from J, with 10 bases between. CDR3 size: 14 residues. Germline V gene data show CDR1 as MNHEY and CDR2 as SVGAGI. CDR3 nucleotide sequence: TGTGCCAGCAGTTACGTAGAGGGGGACACTGAAGCTTTCTTT. It yields the protein CASSYVEGDTEAFF.

The genes are TRBV19 and TRBJ1-2; 9 bases are a match to TRBD1. Germline values: CDR1 LNHDA, CDR2 SQIVND (reference sequence). The CDR3 covers 15 residues. The junction had 9 bases not matched to a gene; V was cut back by 6 bases and J by 4 bases. Here the CDR3 DNA reads TGTGCCAGTAGCGAGGGACAGGGTCGGGTCTATGGCTACACCTTC. Amino acids: CASSEGQGRVYGYTF. The variable domain in full, with the rest retrieved from reference TRBV19 and TRBJ1-2, is DGGITQSPKYLFRKEGQNVTLSCEQNLNHDAMYWYRQDPGQGLRLIYYSQIVNDFQKGDIAEGYSVSREKKESFPLTVTSAQKNPTAFYLCASSEGQGRVYGYTFGSGTRLTVV.